The 18 T cell receptor beta chains below all came from one sample that was sequenced in a study of CD8+ T cells in alopecia areata. Following extraction, RNA underwent reverse transcription to cDNA, which served as the sequencing template. Using immunoSEQ multiplex PCR, the repertoire was profiled, and TCRdb retains in-frame clones only, with some absent. The table includes around 29,000 clones, less than 65% detected once. The sequenced sample was NKG2D-high CD8+ T cells sorted from blood. The source of these receptors is a human donor with alopecia areata.

This clone has more than one count but fewer than ten. The chain combines TRBV27 with TRBJ2-3; TRBD1 aligns across 9 bases. Germline values: CDR1 MNHEY, CDR2 SMNVEV (reference sequence). The ends lost 5 bases at V and 4 bases at J; junction bases unmatched: 10. The CDR3 length is 16 residues. The CDR3 loop is CASSPRTGDYSDTQYF. As DNA, the CDR3 is TGTGCCAGCAGTCCCAGGACAGGGGACTACTCAGATACGCAGTATTTT.

V gene TRBV2 combines with J gene TRBJ1-2; D gene ambiguous. The CDR3 extends over 13 amino acids. V lost 8 bases to trimming and J lost 7 bases, with 17 bases between them. In germline, CDR1 is SNHLY, CDR2 FYNNEI. In nucleotides, the CDR3 is TGTGCCAGCCCCAACCCCGGGTATTCTGGCTACACCTTC. Its protein product is CASPNPGYSGYTF.

V is TRBV7-9 and J is TRBJ2-2, with 8 nucleotides matching TRBD2. In germline, CDR1 is SEHNR, CDR2 FQNEAQ (reference sequence). V lost 5 bases, J lost 5 bases, and 13 bases stayed unmatched. This CDR3 region has 17 residues. The CDR3 reads CASSHTSGPPGTGELFF. CDR3 bases: TGTGCCAGCAGCCATACTAGCGGACCGCCCGGAACCGGGGAGCTGTTTTTT. Full variable domain (outside the CDR3, taken from reference TRBV7-9 and TRBJ2-2): DTGVSQNPRHKITKRGQNVTFRCDPISEHNRLYWYRQTLGQGPEFLTYFQNEAQLEKSRLLSDRFSAERPKGSFSTLEIQRTEQGDSAMYLCASSHTSGPPGTGELFFGEGSRLTVL.

CDR3 in amino acids: CASSPPASPLSRSSYEQYF. The CDR3 DNA reads as TGTGCCAGCAGCCCTCCTGCCTCTCCCCTTTCTCGGTCCTCCTACGAGCAGTACTTC. The rearrangement uses TRBV7-9 and TRBJ2-7; D unresolved. The CDR3 has 19 residues. The germline V and J ends were trimmed by 5 bases and 0 bases, with 26 bases remaining between them. Germline CDR1 and CDR2: SEHNR and FQNEAQ (reference sequence). Using reference TRBV7-9 and TRBJ2-7 for the parts outside the CDR3, the full variable domain is DTGVSQNPRHKITKRGQNVTFRCDPISEHNRLYWYRQTLGQGPEFLTYFQNEAQLEKSRLLSDRFSAERPKGSFSTLEIQRTEQGDSAMYLCASSPPASPLSRSSYEQYFGPGTRLTVT.

As concerns this clone: Its ends do not fully match the called genes, so a read error is possible. The chain has TRBV30 and TRBJ2-1; TRBD2 matches 10 bases. The CDR3 is 13 residues long. Germline V gene lookup returns CDR1 GTSNPN and CDR2 SVGIG (reference sequence). CDR3 in amino acids: CAGSGGDYNEQFF. In DNA, the CDR3 is TGTGCCGGGAGCGGGGGGGATTACAATGAGCAGTTCTTC.

The rearrangement joins TRBV13 to TRBJ2-5, with 8 bases that match TRBD2. The germline gives CDR1 PRHDT, CDR2 FYEKMQ (reference sequence). The CDR3 totals 16 residues. With V trimmed by 0 bases and J by 5 bases, 8 bases remained unmatched. CDR3 nucleotide sequence: TGTGCCAGCAGCTTAGGAGCGGGAGCACGTGGGGAGACCCAGTACTTC. Residues: CASSLGAGARGETQYF.

This clone was counted a few times. The V gene is TRBV7-9, the J gene TRBJ2-2; 8 bases line up with TRBD2. V lost 4 bases to trimming and J lost 4 bases; unmatched junction nucleotides: 11. Germline CDR1 reads SEHNR; CDR2 reads FQNEAQ (reference sequence). The CDR3 is made up of 17 amino acids. For the CDR3, the DNA is TGTGCCAGCAGCTCGGGGGAAGCGGGAGTCCTCACCGGGGAGCTGTTTTTT. Translation gives CASSSGEAGVLTGELFF.

The genes are TRBV4-1 and TRBJ2-1, with 7 nucleotides matching TRBD2. Germline CDR1 is MGHRA and CDR2 is YSYEKL. This CDR3 spans 17 amino acids. Trimming removed 0 bases from V and 0 bases from J; junction bases left unmatched: 5. CDR3 nucleotide sequence: TGCGCCAGCAGCCAAGATGCTGGCGGGAGCTCCTACAATGAGCAGTTCTTC. It yields the protein CASSQDAGGSSYNEQFF.

In nucleotides, the CDR3 is TGTGCCAGCAAGGAACAGGGGGCGTGGGAAAAACTGTTTTTT. Translating gives CASKEQGAWEKLFF. The chain has TRBV28 and TRBJ1-4, with TRBD1 identical over 9 bases. Unmatched junction bases numbered 8, after V lost 7 bases and J lost 8 bases. CDR3 length: 14 residues. In germline, CDR1 is MDHEN, CDR2 SYDVKM.

The rearrangement links TRBV6-5 to TRBJ1-2; 9 bases align to TRBD1. Trimming took 8 bases from V and 3 from J; bases not matched to a gene: 1. The germline CDR1 and CDR2 sequences are MNHEY and SVGAGI. The CDR3 consists of 12 residues. The CDR3 DNA sequence: TGTGCCAGCCGGGACAGGGACTATGGCTACACCTTC. Translating gives CASRDRDYGYTF.

The chain uses TRBV6-1 and TRBJ2-2; tentatively, D is TRBD2 (5 bases). CDR3 length: 13 residues. Per germline, CDR1 MNHNS and CDR2 SASEGT. The V gene lost 9 bases and the J gene lost 5 bases, with 13 bases spanning the gap. The CDR3 coding sequence is TGTGCCAGTCGTGGGTCGGGGACCGGGGAGCTGTTTTTT. The encoded protein is CASRGSGTGELFF.

This rearrangement joins TRBV7-9 to TRBJ2-6; 8 nucleotides agree with TRBD2. The CDR3 covers 15 residues. Germline values: CDR1 SEHNR, CDR2 FQNEAQ (reference sequence). CDR3 DNA sequence: TGTGCGTCGCGGAGCGGGAGTTCTGGGGCCAACGTCCTGACTTTC. Protein: CASRSGSSGANVLTF.

The V and J genes are TRBV7-2 and TRBJ2-1, with D tentatively TRBD1 (6 bases). V was pared by 5 bases and J by 5 bases, with 22 bases between. The CDR3 runs 17 residues. Germline assignment: CDR1 SGHTA and CDR2 FQGNSA. CDR3 loop: CASSRNPSRDKNNEQFF. Written as DNA, the CDR3 is TGTGCCAGCAGCAGAAATCCCTCCCGGGACAAAAACAATGAGCAGTTCTTC.

This clone was recorded once. This chain uses TRBV7-9 with TRBJ2-7; no clear D. From germline, CDR1 is SEHNR and CDR2 FQNEAQ (reference sequence). The CDR3 loop spans 15 amino acids. The germline V and J ends were trimmed by 6 bases and 0 bases, with 15 bases remaining between them. Written as DNA, the CDR3 is TGTGCCAGCAGTGATAAGACGGGCCACTCCTACGAGCAGTACTTC. Its translation: CASSDKTGHSYEQYF.

In this sample, this clone turned up a few times. The gene calls are TRBV5-6 and TRBJ1-1; D gene ambiguous. CDR3 size: 13 residues. Trimming cost V 0 bases and J 3 bases, with 6 bases left between them. CDR1 and CDR2 (germline): SGHDT, YYEEEE. The CDR3 loop is CASSLAWDTEAFF. Written as DNA, the CDR3 is TGTGCCAGCAGCTTGGCTTGGGACACTGAAGCTTTCTTT.

The chain couples TRBV15 to TRBJ1-5; D is uncertain. The CDR3 is 14 residues long. Trimming pared 6 bases from V and 0 bases from J, leaving 9 bases between. Germline V gene data show CDR1 as LNHNV and CDR2 as YYDKDF (reference sequence). CDR3 region: CATRPYYSNQPQHF. CDR3 coding DNA: TGTGCCACCAGGCCCTATTATAGCAATCAGCCCCAGCATTTT.

V is TRBV6-5 and J is TRBJ2-2, with unresolved D. Looked up from germline, CDR1 is MNHEY and CDR2 is SVGAGI. Trimming cost V 5 bases and J 1 base, with 8 bases left between them. The CDR3 runs to 14 residues. CDR3 DNA sequence: TGTGCCAGCAGTACATACAGGAACACCGGGGAGCTGTTTTTT. Translating it yields CASSTYRNTGELFF.

This clone was recorded a few times. V usage is TRBV29-1 and J usage is TRBJ2-1; D possibly matches TRBD1 or TRBD2 (5 bases each). CDR1 is SQVTM, CDR2 ANQGSEA, per germline. This CDR3 region has 16 residues. V was shortened by 0 bases and J by 2 bases, with 14 bases between the two germline ends. The CDR3 sequence is CSVEDLGRDPYNEQFF. CDR3 nucleotides: TGCAGCGTTGAAGATCTGGGCAGGGACCCCTACAATGAGCAGTTCTTC.